This TCR beta chain comes out of a study of T cell clonality in common variable immunodeficiency. Overall study results and limits: CVID subjects shared fewer TCRbeta clones than healthy controls did. T cell subpopulation sequencing would be needed to explain CVID clonality.

This table comes from immunoSEQ multiplex PCR, and its TCRdb copy is limited to in-frame clones, with some not included. The sample holds 30,000 to 45,000 clones, and no clone turns up only once. Germline CDR1 is DFQATT and CDR2 is SNEGSKA (reference sequence). The V end lost 2 bases, the J end lost 4 bases, and 15 bases lay between the germline ends. The CDR3 covers 16 residues. There are many counts of this clone. The antigen remains unidentified. With the read ending 3 residues before the CDR3 end, the germline J gene is used to fill in that end. The TCR sequence derives from a person aged 18 to 70 in good health. The chain joins TRBV20-1 to TRBJ1-6, with D hard to call. Sequencing was done on a sample of peripheral blood mononuclear cells. The sequenced part of the CDR3 DNA is TGCAGTGCTAGACCCTCGGCAGGCGATTATAATTCACCC. It translates to CSARPSAGDYNSP. The full CDR3 protein is CSARPSAGDYNSPLHF.